The clone carrying this T cell receptor (beta chain) occurred once. This specimen comes from a study of tumor-infiltrating lymphocytes in localized non-small cell lung cancer. Sequencing used immunoSEQ multiplex PCR; TCRdb keeps in-frame clones, though not all of them. The table shows around 21,000 clones, with roughly three quarters occurring only once. The germline V gene encodes CDR1 SGHRS and CDR2 YFSETQ. V lost 3 bases and J 7 bases, leaving 14 bases between the germline ends. This CDR3 region has 14 residues. The sequence came from a human donor with non-small cell lung cancer. Sequencing was performed on lung tumor tissue. The chain combines TRBV5-1 with TRBJ2-1; maybe TRBD1 (6 bases). The CDR3 protein is CASSSGQPGNEQFF. The CDR3 DNA follows: TGCGCCAGCAGCTCCGGACAGCCGGGGAATGAGCAGTTCTTC.